This T cell receptor beta chain was profiled in a study of cytomegalovirus exposure and HLA in healthy donors. Study-level findings and limits: Most TCR sequences proved rare, with some public TCRs found in many donors. Highest at DRB1 and lowest at HLA-C, TCR association rates differed among HLA loci in a later analysis. The authors later found most CMV-associated TCR beta chains appeared HLA-restricted.

The study ran its PCR with 60 Vbeta and 13 Jbeta primers. Clones were sequenced by immunoSEQ multiplex PCR, and TCRdb holds only the in-frame ones, with some missing. The top ten clones hold about 1.6% of a sample with about 150,000 clones, roughly 72% of them seen once. This clone showed up just a few times. The antigen is not known. Healthy individuals who donated bone marrow served as the donors. The germline CDR1 and CDR2 sequences are SGHTS and YDEGEE. This CDR3 has 13 amino acids. The ends were cut back, 2 bases at V and 1 base at J, with 6 bases in the middle. The chain is built from TRBV5-8 and TRBJ1-1; D is unclear. Source material: PBMCs. This receptor was obtained from a man aged 40-50 years in good health and CMV-seronegative. CDR3 bases: TGTGCCAGCAGCTTTGGGCAGAACACTGAAGCTTTCTTT. This gives the protein CASSFGQNTEAFF.